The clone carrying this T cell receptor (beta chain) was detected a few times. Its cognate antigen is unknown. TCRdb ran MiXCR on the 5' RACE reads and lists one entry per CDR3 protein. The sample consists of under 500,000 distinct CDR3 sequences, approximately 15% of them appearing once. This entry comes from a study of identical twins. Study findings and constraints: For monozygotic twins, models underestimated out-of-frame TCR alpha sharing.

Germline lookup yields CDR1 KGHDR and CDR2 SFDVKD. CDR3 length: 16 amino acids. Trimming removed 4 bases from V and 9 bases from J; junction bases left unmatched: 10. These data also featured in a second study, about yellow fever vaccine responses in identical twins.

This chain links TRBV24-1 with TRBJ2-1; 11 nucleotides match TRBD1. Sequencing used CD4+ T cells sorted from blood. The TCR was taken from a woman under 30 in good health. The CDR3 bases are TGTGCCACCAGTGACCCCGGACAGGGGGCAGTGGGTGAGCAGTTCTTC. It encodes CATSDPGQGAVGEQFF.